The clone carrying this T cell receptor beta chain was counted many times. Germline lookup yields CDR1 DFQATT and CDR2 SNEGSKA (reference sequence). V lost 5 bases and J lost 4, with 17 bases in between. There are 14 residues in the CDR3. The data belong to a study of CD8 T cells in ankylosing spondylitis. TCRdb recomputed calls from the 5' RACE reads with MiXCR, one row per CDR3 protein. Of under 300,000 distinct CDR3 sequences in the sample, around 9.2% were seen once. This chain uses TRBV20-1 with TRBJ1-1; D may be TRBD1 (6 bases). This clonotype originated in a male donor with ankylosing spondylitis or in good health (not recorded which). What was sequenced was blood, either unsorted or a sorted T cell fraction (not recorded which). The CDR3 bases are TGCAGTGCTTCCGCCCCCGGGGGCGGCACTGAAGCTTTCTTT. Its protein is CSASAPGGGTEAFF.